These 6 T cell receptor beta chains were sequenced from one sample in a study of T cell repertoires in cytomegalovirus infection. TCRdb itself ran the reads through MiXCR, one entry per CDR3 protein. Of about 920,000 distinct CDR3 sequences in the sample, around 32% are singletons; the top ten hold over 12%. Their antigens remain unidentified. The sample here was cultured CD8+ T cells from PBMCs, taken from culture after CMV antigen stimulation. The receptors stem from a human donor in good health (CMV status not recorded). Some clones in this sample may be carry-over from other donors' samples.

The CDR3 loop is CASSYGMGPYEQYV. The CDR3 DNA sequence: TGTGCCAGCAGCTATGGAATGGGGCCTTACGAGCAGTACGTC. The V call is TRBV6-5, the J call TRBJ2-7; TRBD1 might be the D (5 bases). Trimming shortened V by 6 bases and J by 4 bases, and 16 bases separated the two germline ends. This CDR3 contains 14 residues. Per germline, CDR1 MNHEY and CDR2 SVGAGI.

The CDR3 is CASSQTSGTALEQYF. The CDR3 DNA reads as TGTGCCAGCAGTCAGACCTCCGGGACAGCTCTAGAGCAGTACTTC. The chain has TRBV6-1 and TRBJ2-7; 7 positions agree with TRBD1. Germline-derived CDR1 and CDR2 are MNHNS and SASEGT. V gave up 5 bases and J gave up 7 bases; unmatched junction bases: 14. CDR3 length: 15 amino acids.

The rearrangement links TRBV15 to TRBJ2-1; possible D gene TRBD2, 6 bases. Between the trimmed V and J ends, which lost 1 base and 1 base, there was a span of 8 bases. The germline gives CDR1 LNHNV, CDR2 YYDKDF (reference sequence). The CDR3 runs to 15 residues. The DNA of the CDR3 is TGTGCCACCAGCAGAGCGGAGGGGTCCTACAATGAGCAGTTCTTC. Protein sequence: CATSRAEGSYNEQFF.

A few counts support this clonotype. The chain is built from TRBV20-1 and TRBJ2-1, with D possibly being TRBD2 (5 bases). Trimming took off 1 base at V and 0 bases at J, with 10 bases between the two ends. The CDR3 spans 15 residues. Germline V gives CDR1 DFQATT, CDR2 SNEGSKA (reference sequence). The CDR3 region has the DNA TGCAGTGCTAGAGGCGTAGCGAGCTCCTACAATGAGCAGTTCTTC. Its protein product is CSARGVASSYNEQFF.

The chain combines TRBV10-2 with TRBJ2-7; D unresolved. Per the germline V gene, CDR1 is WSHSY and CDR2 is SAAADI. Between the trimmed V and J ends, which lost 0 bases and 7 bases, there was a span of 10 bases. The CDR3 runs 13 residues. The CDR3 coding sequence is TGCGCCAGCAGTGAGTCGCGCCTCGGGGAGCAGTACTTC. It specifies CASSESRLGEQYF.

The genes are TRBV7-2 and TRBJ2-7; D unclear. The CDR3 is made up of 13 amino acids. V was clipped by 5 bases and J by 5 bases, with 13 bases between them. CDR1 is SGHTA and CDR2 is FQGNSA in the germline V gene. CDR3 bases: TGTGCCAGCAGCCTCTTGGCGGTGGACGAGCAGTACTTC. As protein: CASSLLAVDEQYF.